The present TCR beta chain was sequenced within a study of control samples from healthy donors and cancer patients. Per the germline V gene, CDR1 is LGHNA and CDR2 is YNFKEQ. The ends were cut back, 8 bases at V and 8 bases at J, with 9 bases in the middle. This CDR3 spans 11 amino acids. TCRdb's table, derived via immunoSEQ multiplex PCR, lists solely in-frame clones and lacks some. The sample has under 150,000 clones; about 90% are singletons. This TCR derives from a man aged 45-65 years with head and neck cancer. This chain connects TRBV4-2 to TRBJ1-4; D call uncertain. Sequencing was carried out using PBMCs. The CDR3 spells CASGFGEKLFF. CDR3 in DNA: TGTGCCAGCGGGTTCGGGGAAAAACTGTTTTTT.